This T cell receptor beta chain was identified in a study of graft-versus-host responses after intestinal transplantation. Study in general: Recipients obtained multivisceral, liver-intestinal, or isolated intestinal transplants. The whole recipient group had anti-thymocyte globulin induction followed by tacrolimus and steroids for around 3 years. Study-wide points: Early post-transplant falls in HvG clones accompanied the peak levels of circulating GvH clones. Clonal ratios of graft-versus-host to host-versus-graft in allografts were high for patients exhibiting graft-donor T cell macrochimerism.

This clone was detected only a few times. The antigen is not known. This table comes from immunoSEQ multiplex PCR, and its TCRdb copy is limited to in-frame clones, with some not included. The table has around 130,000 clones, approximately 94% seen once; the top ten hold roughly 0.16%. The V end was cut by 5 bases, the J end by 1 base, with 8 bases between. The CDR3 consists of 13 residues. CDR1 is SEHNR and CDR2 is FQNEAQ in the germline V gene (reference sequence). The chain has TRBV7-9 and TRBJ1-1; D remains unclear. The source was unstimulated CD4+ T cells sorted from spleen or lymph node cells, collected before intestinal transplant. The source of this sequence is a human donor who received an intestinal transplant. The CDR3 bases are TGTGCCAGCAGCCAGCCCCAGAACACTGAAGCTTTCTTT. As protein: CASSQPQNTEAFF.